The 10 T cell receptor beta chains in this list originate from one sample, sequenced in a study of T cells in Graves' hyperthyroidism and ophthalmopathy. From RNA transcripts, TCR beta CDR3 regions were amplified. First-round RT-PCR targeting the TCR CDR3 was performed with the HTBI primer set. Using its own MiXCR run on the multiplex PCR reads, TCRdb lists one record per CDR3 protein. The table lists some 370,000 distinct CDR3 sequences, more than 12% of them singletons. What was sequenced was blood. The receptors derive from a man aged 50 to 59 with Graves' ophthalmopathy.

Only a few counts were recorded for this clonotype. CDR3 protein: CASSSDPGEQFF. In DNA, the CDR3 is TGTGCCAGCAGCTCGGACCCAGGCGAGCAGTTCTTC. This chain links TRBV9 with TRBJ2-1; D is ambiguous. Trimming took off 4 bases at V and 10 bases at J, with 12 bases between the two ends. The CDR3 is 12 amino acids. The germline gives CDR1 SGDLS, CDR2 YYNGEE.

This clonotype was picked up many times. This sequence joins TRBV18 and TRBJ2-3; 14 bases map to TRBD2. Germline V lookup: CDR1 KGHSH, CDR2 LQKENI. The CDR3 contains 19 residues. The V gene end was trimmed by 5 bases and the J gene end by 1 base; junction bases not matched to a gene: 11. CDR3: CASSTRGTSGSPGTDTQYF. The CDR3 DNA reads TGTGCCAGCTCAACTCGGGGGACTAGCGGGAGCCCGGGCACAGATACGCAGTATTTT.

The genes are TRBV24-1 and TRBJ2-2; D is perhaps TRBD2 (5 bases). Trimming removed 9 bases at V and 3 bases at J, with 13 bases between. The CDR3 contains 14 residues. Germline V gene sequence: CDR1 KGHDR, CDR2 SFDVKD. CDR3 bases: TGTGCCACCGGTAGGCCCGGGGACACCGGGGAGCTGTTTTTT. Translating it yields CATGRPGDTGELFF.

The sample holds many counts of this clonotype. The chain couples TRBV12-3 or TRBV12-4 to TRBJ1-1, with TRBD1 matching 7 bases. Trimming took 6 bases from V and 5 from J; bases not matched to a gene: 6. The CDR3 consists of 13 residues. The CDR3 DNA is TGTGCCAGCAGCCAACAGGGGCGGACTGAAGCTTTCTTT. It specifies CASSQQGRTEAFF.

This clonotype appeared many times. The chain employs TRBV3-1 and TRBJ1-5, with unresolved D. Between the trimmed V and J ends, which lost 1 base and 2 bases, there was a span of 3 bases. The CDR3 runs 13 residues. Germline lookup yields CDR1 LGHDT and CDR2 YNNKEL (reference sequence). CDR3 coding DNA: TGTGCCAGCAGCCAAGGTCGCAATCAGCCCCAGCATTTT. Its protein product is CASSQGRNQPQHF. The variable domain in full, completed from reference TRBV3-1 and TRBJ1-5, reads DTAVSQTPKYLVTQMGNDKSIKCEQNLGHDTMYWYKQDSKKFLKIMFSYNNKELIINETVPNRFSPKSPDKAHLNLHINSLELGDSAVYFCASSQGRNQPQHFGDGTRLSIL.

This clonotype was detected only a few times. The chain is built from TRBV28 and TRBJ2-7; D is undetermined. The CDR3 is made up of 16 amino acids. V lost 3 bases to trimming and J lost 7 bases, with 22 bases between them. Germline CDR1 MDHEN, CDR2 SYDVKM. The CDR3 sequence is CASSFVAGIVFGEQYF. The CDR3 DNA sequence: TGTGCCAGCAGTTTCGTCGCAGGTATTGTTTTTGGGGAGCAGTACTTC.

This clonotype was recorded many times. The CDR3 region is CASSDKRGSTEAFF. Here the CDR3 DNA reads TGCGCCAGCAGTGACAAACGGGGGTCGACTGAAGCTTTCTTT. The chain employs TRBV10-1 and TRBJ1-1; tentatively, D is TRBD1 (5 bases). CDR1 WNHNN and CDR2 SYGVQD come from the germline V gene (reference sequence). This CDR3 has 14 residues. V dropped 3 bases and J dropped 5 bases, with 13 bases sitting between them.

This clonotype appeared many times. V usage is TRBV4-2 and J usage is TRBJ2-2; the match to TRBD1 covers 8 bases. V trimming: 4 bases; J trimming: 7 bases; junction bases outside the gene matches: 11. The CDR3 runs to 16 residues. Germline CDR1 is LGHNA and CDR2 is YNFKEQ. CDR3 in amino acids: CASSPPAGQGLGELFF. CDR3 in DNA: TGTGCCAGCAGCCCACCAGCCGGACAGGGTCTCGGGGAGCTGTTTTTT.

This clonotype was observed many times. This sequence joins TRBV5-1 and TRBJ1-1, with 7 bases identical to TRBD1. After removal of 6 bases from V and 4 bases from J, the junction contained 6 bases not matched to a gene. Per the germline V gene, CDR1 is SGHRS and CDR2 is YFSETQ. The CDR3 spans 13 residues. As DNA, the CDR3 is TGCGCCAGCAATTTGGAGGGGGCCACTGAAGCTTTCTTT. It is translated as CASNLEGATEAFF.

This clonotype was recorded many times. This rearrangement joins TRBV7-8 to TRBJ2-2, with 12 bases aligning to TRBD2. This CDR3 spans 17 amino acids. Germline CDR1 and CDR2: SGHVS and FQNEAQ. V gave up 0 bases and J gave up 9 bases; unmatched junction bases: 8. The CDR3 DNA is TGTGCCAGCAGCTTAGCGAGCCTAGCGGGAGGGAACCGGGAGCTGTTTTTT. Encoded protein: CASSLASLAGGNRELFF.